The 17 T cell receptor beta chains below were found in one sample sequenced in a study of blood T cell repertoires in COVID-19. TCRdb's table, derived via immunoSEQ multiplex PCR, lists solely in-frame clones and lacks some. Of 400,000 or so clones in the sample, approximately 85% are singletons; the top ten hold roughly 2%. What was sequenced was PBMCs or T cells enriched from blood (not recorded which). These receptors all stem from a woman aged 40 to 50 with acute COVID-19.

This sequence joins TRBV5-4 and TRBJ1-6; 9 bases are shared with TRBD1. J was trimmed by 10 bases and V by 3 bases; bases with no gene match: 11. Germline-derived CDR1 and CDR2 are SGHNT and YYREEE (reference sequence). The CDR3 extends over 16 amino acids. The CDR3 coding sequence is TGTGCCAGCAGCTCTCCGGGACAGGGAGGAACATCACCCCTCCACTTT. It translates to CASSSPGQGGTSPLHF. Filled out from reference TRBV5-4 and TRBJ1-6, the complete variable domain reads ETGVTQSPTHLIKTRGQQVTLRCSSQSGHNTVSWYQQALGQGPQFIFQYYREEENGRGNFPPRFSGLQFPNYSSELNVNALELDDSALYLCASSSPGQGGTSPLHFGNGTRLTVT.

This rearrangement joins TRBV11-2 to TRBJ2-5, with D perhaps TRBD2 (5 bases). This CDR3 comprises 15 residues. Trimming left V 6 bases short and J 2 bases short, with 16 bases between. The germline CDR1 and CDR2 sequences are SGHAT and FQNNGV. Here the CDR3 DNA reads TGTGCCAGCAGGAGACCGGGGTCCCCTCAAGAGACCCAGTACTTC. Translation: CASRRPGSPQETQYF.

This clone has only one observation. This chain uses TRBV18 with TRBJ1-4; tentatively, D is TRBD1 (5 bases). In germline, CDR1 is KGHSH, CDR2 LQKENI. V was trimmed by 2 bases and J by 3 bases, leaving 10 bases between them. The CDR3 contains 15 residues. The CDR3 is CASSPEGASNEKLFF. The CDR3 DNA reads as TGTGCCAGCTCACCAGAAGGGGCATCTAATGAAAAACTGTTTTTT.

This chain links TRBV11-2 with TRBJ2-1; 12 bases are a match to TRBD2. The germline CDR1 and CDR2 sequences are SGHAT and FQNNGV. V was pared by 5 bases and J by 4 bases, with 12 bases of the junction left unmatched. The length of the CDR3 is 18 residues. Here the CDR3 reads CASSLPTSGGLDYNEQFF. Here the CDR3 DNA reads TGTGCCAGCAGCCTTCCGACTAGCGGGGGTTTGGATTACAATGAGCAGTTCTTC.

In nucleotides, the CDR3 is TGTGCCAGCAAAAGCGGGGGCTCCTACGAGCAGTACTTC. Amino acid sequence: CASKSGGSYEQYF. The chain combines TRBV6-6 with TRBJ2-7, with TRBD2 matching 8 bases. Germline assignment: CDR1 MNHNY and CDR2 SVGAGI (reference sequence). After removal of 7 bases from V and 0 bases from J, the junction contained 2 bases not matched to a gene. This CDR3 has 13 residues.

The chain has TRBV10-1 and TRBJ2-2; weak D call: TRBD1 (6 bases). This CDR3 comprises 15 residues. The germline CDR1 and CDR2 sequences are WNHNN and SYGVQD (reference sequence). Trimming pared 4 bases from V and 0 bases from J, leaving 9 bases between. CDR3 residues: CASSAGTPNTGELFF. In DNA, the CDR3 is TGCGCCAGCAGTGCAGGGACACCGAACACCGGGGAGCTGTTTTTT.

The chain combines TRBV3-1 (or the pseudogene TRBV3-2) with TRBJ2-3; TRBD2 matches at 11 bases. J was trimmed by 6 bases and V by 7 bases; bases with no gene match: 9. The CDR3 sequence is 15 residues long. The germline V gene encodes CDR1 LGHDT and CDR2 YNNKEL (reference sequence). CDR3 residues: CASTLAGGDMDTQYF. As DNA, the CDR3 is TGTGCCAGCACCCTAGCGGGGGGCGACATGGATACGCAGTATTTT.

This sequence joins TRBV5-6 and TRBJ1-1; D is unresolved. Per germline, CDR1 SGHDT and CDR2 YYEEEE. CDR3 length: 13 residues. The ends were cut back, 2 bases at V and 5 bases at J, with 10 bases in the middle. CDR3 protein: CASSFAGRTEAFF. The CDR3 nucleotides are TGTGCCAGCAGCTTCGCTGGCAGGACTGAAGCTTTCTTT.

V and J are TRBV20-1 and TRBJ1-1; perhaps TRBD1 as D (6 bases). The germline V and J ends were trimmed by 3 bases and 2 bases, with 10 bases remaining between them. Germline V gene sequence: CDR1 DFQATT, CDR2 SNEGSKA (reference sequence). The CDR3 is 13 amino acids. CDR3 sequence reads: CSASGQLNTEAFF. For the CDR3, the DNA is TGCAGTGCTAGTGGACAGCTAAACACTGAAGCTTTCTTT.

V and J are TRBV29-1 and TRBJ2-5; 9 bases are a match to TRBD1. CDR1 and CDR2 from the germline V gene are SQVTM and ANQGSEA. This CDR3 contains 17 residues. Trimming removed 2 bases from V and 6 bases from J; junction bases left unmatched: 16. Here the CDR3 reads CSVEIMFGGTGRQTQYF. The DNA for the CDR3 is TGCAGCGTTGAAATAATGTTTGGAGGGACAGGGCGGCAGACCCAGTACTTC.

The CDR3 sequence: CASGPRGGNEQYF. Written as DNA, the CDR3 is TGTGCTAGTGGTCCCCGGGGAGGCAACGAGCAGTACTTC. The rearrangement links TRBV12-5 to TRBJ2-7; a weak D match, TRBD2 (6 bases). Trimming took 5 bases from V and 5 from J, leaving 13 bases between them. Germline lookup yields CDR1 LGHNT and CDR2 FRNRAP. CDR3 length: 13 residues.

V is TRBV7-9 and J is TRBJ1-5; 8 bases match TRBD1. CDR1 and CDR2 from the germline V gene are SEHNR and FQNEAQ (reference sequence). This CDR3 is built from 16 residues. The ends lost 1 base at V and 6 bases at J; junction bases unmatched: 8. This chain's CDR3 is CASSLVIQGAVQPQHF. The DNA of the CDR3 is TGTGCCAGCAGCTTAGTCATTCAGGGGGCTGTTCAGCCCCAGCATTTT.

The chain carries TRBV6-1 and TRBJ1-1; no definite D call. Trimming left V 0 bases short and J 11 bases short, with 19 bases between. The CDR3 loop spans 15 amino acids. Germline V gene sequence: CDR1 MNHNS, CDR2 SASEGT. The CDR3 DNA reads as TGTGCCAGCAGTGAAGCGCGAGGAAGGTCGGCCTGGGCTTTCTTT. Amino acid sequence: CASSEARGRSAWAFF.

J is TRBJ1-3 and V is TRBV11-3, with a possible D match to TRBD1 (5 bases). Between the trimmed V and J ends, which lost 3 bases and 1 base, there was a span of 16 bases. The CDR3 is 17 residues long. Germline CDR1 reads SGHNT; CDR2 reads YENEEA. In nucleotides, the CDR3 is TGTGCCAGCAGCTTGGGCCATCAGGGAGGGTCTGGAAACACCATATATTTT. Encoded protein: CASSLGHQGGSGNTIYF.

This chain's CDR3 is CASNPNRYTEAFF. The CDR3 DNA follows: TGTGCCAGCAACCCTAATCGGTACACTGAAGCTTTCTTT. The chain joins TRBV28 to TRBJ1-1, with D hard to call. CDR1 MDHEN and CDR2 SYDVKM come from the germline V gene. The CDR3 length is 13 residues. V lost 7 bases and J 3 bases, leaving 12 bases between the germline ends.

The CDR3 reads CATSRAVGGYGYTF. In nucleotides, the CDR3 is TGTGCCACCAGCAGAGCCGTCGGGGGTTATGGCTACACCTTC. The V and J genes are TRBV15 and TRBJ1-2, with D perhaps TRBD1 (5 bases). The V gene's germline CDR1 is LNHNV and CDR2 YYDKDF (reference sequence). This CDR3 has 14 amino acids. V was shortened by 1 base and J by 5 bases, with 11 bases between the two germline ends.

The rearrangement joins TRBV6-5 to TRBJ2-7, with 11 bases lining up with TRBD2. V lost 2 bases and J lost 7; bases outside the gene matches: 7. The CDR3 covers 15 residues. Germline V CDR1 and CDR2: MNHEY, SVGAGI. CDR3 residues: CASSYAGLAGGEQYF. DNA of the CDR3: TGTGCCAGCAGTTACGCCGGACTAGCGGGTGGTGAGCAGTACTTC.